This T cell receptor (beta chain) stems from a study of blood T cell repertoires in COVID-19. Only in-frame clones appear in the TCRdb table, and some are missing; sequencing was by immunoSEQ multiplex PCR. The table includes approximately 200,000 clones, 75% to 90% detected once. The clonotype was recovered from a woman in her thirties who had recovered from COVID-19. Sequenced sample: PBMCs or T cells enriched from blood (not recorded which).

The CDR3 DNA reads TGTGCCAGCAGCTTGGCCTGGCAGGGAATGAACTATGGCTACACCTTC. Its translation is CASSLAWQGMNYGYTF. The J gene is TRBJ1-2, the V gene TRBV5-8; D perhaps matches TRBD1 (5 bases). The CDR3 totals 16 residues. Germline V gene lookup returns CDR1 SGHTS and CDR2 YDEGEE. V gave up 0 bases and J gave up 2 bases, with 14 bases separating them. The whole variable domain, filled in from reference TRBV5-8 and TRBJ1-2, reads EAGVTQSPTHLIKTRGQQATLRCSPISGHTSVYWYQQALGLGLQFLLWYDEGEERNRGNFPPRFSGRQFPNYSSELNVNALELEDSALYLCASSLAWQGMNYGYTFGSGTRLTVV.